The present T cell receptor beta chain was sequenced within a study of STAT5B mutations in CD4+ large granular lymphocyte leukemia. Healthy controls were blood donor buffy coats. This clone has more than one count but fewer than ten. The CDR3 spans 13 residues. Deletions cut 4 bases from V and 3 bases from J, with 9 bases between. Germline V CDR1 and CDR2: MNHEY, SMNVEV (reference sequence). Method: immunoSEQ multiplex PCR; TCRdb's copy keeps in-frame clones and lacks some. The table lists around 33,000 clones, 65% to 70% of them singletons. The rearrangement links TRBV27 to TRBJ1-2, with a possible D match to TRBD1 (5 bases). The material sequenced was CD4+ T cells from blood buffy coats. The sequence was collected from a human donor in good health. In nucleotides, the CDR3 is TGTGCCAGCAGTTATACAGGAGACTATGGCTACACCTTC. Protein sequence: CASSYTGDYGYTF.